Detailed here is one T cell receptor beta chain. Antigen unknown. Using immunoSEQ multiplex PCR, the repertoire was profiled, and TCRdb retains in-frame clones only, with some absent. This table has around 63,000 clones, approximately 91% appearing once. This sample is part of a study of OX40 agonist ivuxolimab in advanced cancers. The overall study: Intravenous ivuxolimab was administered to patients every 2 weeks at 0.01 to 10 mg/kg.

The CDR3 runs to 17 residues. The germline CDR1 and CDR2 sequences are LNHNV and YYDKDF (reference sequence). Unmatched junction bases numbered 14, after V lost 6 bases and J lost 4 bases. Study-level points and caveats: At 0.1 to 3.0 mg/kg, clonal expansion of CD4+ and CD8+ blood T cells had occurred by week 6.

The J gene is TRBJ2-2, the V gene TRBV15, with 7 bases aligning to TRBD1. This TCR was recovered from an adult with an advanced solid tumor such as melanoma, head and neck, liver or kidney cancer. The sequences come from CD4+ or CD8+ T cells sorted from blood, collected in a trial of the OX40 agonist ivuxolimab. The CDR3 sequence is CATSVRSGGVRTGELFF. The CDR3 DNA is TGTGCCACCAGTGTACGATCAGGGGGAGTTCGCACCGGGGAGCTGTTTTTT.